These 27 T cell receptor beta chains share one sample of origin, sequenced in a study of T cells in Graves' hyperthyroidism and ophthalmopathy. Researchers amplified the TCR beta CDR3 regions from RNA transcripts. With the HTBI primer set, the TCR CDR3 went through a first round of RT-PCR. MiXCR, applied by TCRdb to the multiplex PCR reads, yields one record per CDR3 protein. The data show about 380,000 distinct CDR3 sequences, roughly 13% seen once. Sequencing was carried out using blood. Receptor source: a woman aged 55-69 years with Graves' hyperthyroidism.

This clonotype showed up many times. At one end the junction does not follow the germline gene, possibly because of a read error. V and J are TRBV11-2 and TRBJ1-3; possible D gene TRBD1, 6 bases. Germline CDR1 SGHAT, CDR2 FQNNGV. CDR3 length: 16 residues. The CDR3 protein is CANSLVRGPTGNTIYF. CDR3 nucleotide sequence: TGTGCCAACAGCTTAGTCCGGGGGCCAACGGGAAACACCATATATTTT.

This clonotype was found many times. The rearrangement joins TRBV2 to TRBJ2-7, with TRBD2 matching over 7 bases. V was clipped by 6 bases and J by 3 bases; unmatched bases: 8. Per germline, CDR1 SNHLY and CDR2 FYNNEI. The length of the CDR3 is 14 residues. The CDR3 coding sequence is TGTGCCAGCAGCCTAGCGGATTTAAGCTACGAGCAGTACTTC. Its protein is CASSLADLSYEQYF.

This clonotype was found many times. This chain joins TRBV18 and TRBJ2-1; 8 nucleotides align to TRBD2. CDR1 is KGHSH and CDR2 is LQKENI in the germline V gene. J gave up 8 bases and V 6 bases, and 12 bases lay outside the gene matches. This CDR3 comprises 15 residues. The CDR3, as DNA: TGTGCCAGCTCGGGAAACACCGGGACTAGTGATGAGCAGTTCTTC. Translating gives CASSGNTGTSDEQFF.

In this sample, this clonotype turned up many times. The genes are TRBV18 and TRBJ2-3, with 11 positions matching TRBD2. The germline gives CDR1 KGHSH, CDR2 LQKENI. V lost 3 bases and J lost 4; bases outside the gene matches: 6. This CDR3 is built from 16 residues. The CDR3 coding sequence is TGTGCCAGCTCACCGCTACTAGCGGGAGATCCAGATACGCAGTATTTT. It specifies CASSPLLAGDPDTQYF.

This clonotype was recorded many times. V gene TRBV2 combines with J gene TRBJ1-1; tentatively, D is TRBD1 (6 bases). The length of the CDR3 is 14 residues. Germline V lookup: CDR1 SNHLY, CDR2 FYNNEI. Trimming left V 2 bases short and J 3 bases short, with 10 bases between. CDR3 residues: CASSETGGYTEAFF. In DNA form, the CDR3 reads TGTGCCAGCAGTGAAACCGGGGGCTACACTGAAGCTTTCTTT. Combining the CDR3 with reference TRBV2 and TRBJ1-1 gives the whole variable domain EPEVTQTPSHQVTQMGQEVILRCVPISNHLYFYWYRQILGQKVEFLVSFYNNEISEKSEIFDDQFSVERPDGSNFTLKIRSTKLEDSAMYFCASSETGGYTEAFFGQGTRLTVV.

At least ten counts were recorded for this clonotype. V and J are TRBV7-9 and TRBJ2-7; D is unresolved. The CDR3 consists of 13 residues. Germline V lookup: CDR1 SEHNR, CDR2 FQNEAQ (reference sequence). Trimming left V 4 bases short and J 5 bases short, with 12 bases between. The CDR3 DNA follows: TGTGCCAGCAGCTCTGCCAGGAGCCACGAGCAGTACTTC. Translation gives CASSSARSHEQYF.

This clonotype was counted between two and nine times. V gene TRBV5-1 combines with J gene TRBJ2-7, with 8 bases matching TRBD2. Germline CDR1 and CDR2: SGHRS and YFSETQ. The CDR3 has 15 residues. V was pared by 3 bases and J by 3 bases, with 8 bases of the junction left unmatched. CDR3 region: CASSSTPGLDYEQYF. CDR3 coding DNA: TGCGCCAGCAGCTCTACACCGGGACTAGACTACGAGCAGTACTTC.

The CDR3 reads CASSSALSGYTF. The CDR3 DNA sequence: TGTGCCAGCAGCTCAGCGCTGAGTGGCTACACCTTC. V is TRBV7-9 and J is TRBJ1-2; D call uncertain. CDR3 length equals 12 residues. Germline CDR1 reads SEHNR; CDR2 reads FQNEAQ (reference sequence). V gave up 4 bases and J gave up 7 bases, with 10 bases separating them.

The chain uses TRBV6-1 and TRBJ2-1; D assignment may be TRBD1 or TRBD2 (5 bases each). Germline CDR1 MNHNS, CDR2 SASEGT. The CDR3 has 14 residues. V was pared by 0 bases and J by 7 bases, with 10 bases between. Here the CDR3 DNA reads TGTGCCAGCAGTGAAGCAGGGACGGTGAATGAGCAGTTCTTC. This gives the protein CASSEAGTVNEQFF.

This clonotype showed up many times. The chain is built from TRBV28 and TRBJ2-7, with unresolved D. The CDR3 runs to 13 residues. V lost 3 bases and J 3 bases, leaving 9 bases between the germline ends. The germline CDR1 and CDR2 sequences are MDHEN and SYDVKM. As DNA, the CDR3 is TGTGCCAGCAGTTTGGCCTCCTTCTACGAGCAGTACTTC. Translation gives CASSLASFYEQYF. Full variable domain (rest looked up from reference TRBV28 and TRBJ2-7): DVKVTQSSRYLVKRTGEKVFLECVQDMDHENMFWYRQDPGLGLRLIYFSYDVKMKEKGDIPEGYSVSREKKERFSLILESASTNQTSMYLCASSLASFYEQYFGPGTRLTVT.

Only a few counts were recorded for this clonotype. At one end, the junction sequence differs from germline, possibly due to a read error. This chain links TRBV6-1 with TRBJ2-5; D is uncertain. The germline CDR1 and CDR2 sequences are MNHNS and SASEGT. The CDR3 spans 11 residues. CDR3: CASSGAASRDF. CDR3 sequence (DNA): TGTGCCAGCAGTGGGGCGGCCTCCCGGGACTTC.

The chain carries TRBV18 and TRBJ1-2, with unresolved D. Trimming took off 3 bases at V and 0 bases at J, with 8 bases between the two ends. Germline-derived CDR1 and CDR2 are KGHSH and LQKENI. This CDR3 has 14 residues. CDR3: CASSPFESNYGYTF. CDR3 nucleotides: TGTGCCAGCTCACCCTTCGAATCTAACTATGGCTACACCTTC. The whole variable domain, filled in from reference TRBV18 and TRBJ1-2, reads NAGVMQNPRHLVRRRGQEARLRCSPMKGHSHVYWYRQLPEEGLKFMVYLQKENIIDESGMPKERFSAEFPKEGPSILRIQQVVRGDSAAYFCASSPFESNYGYTFGSGTRLTVV.

This clonotype was found many times. This chain links TRBV5-1 with TRBJ2-7; D is unresolved. The CDR3 consists of 13 residues. CDR1 and CDR2 from the germline V gene are SGHRS and YFSETQ. The ends were cut back, 0 bases at V and 5 bases at J, with 9 bases in the middle. CDR3 region: CASSLGLWDEQYF. Here the CDR3 DNA reads TGCGCCAGCAGCTTGGGCTTATGGGACGAGCAGTACTTC.

Ten or more counts support this clonotype. This chain links TRBV7-9 with TRBJ2-1; no reliable D call. V lost 6 bases and J lost 10, with 13 bases in between. Germline CDR1 reads SEHNR; CDR2 reads FQNEAQ (reference sequence). CDR3 length equals 12 residues. The CDR3 nucleotides read TGTGCCAGCAGTCCGAGCCATATCGAGCAGTTCTTC. This encodes CASSPSHIEQFF.

This clonotype was found a few times. The rearrangement uses TRBV12-5 and TRBJ2-2; D remains unclear. CDR3 length: 14 amino acids. Germline V lookup: CDR1 LGHNT, CDR2 FRNRAP. V dropped 7 bases and J dropped 8 bases, with 17 bases sitting between them. Here the CDR3 reads CASAHLRGWGELFF. CDR3 in DNA: TGTGCTAGTGCCCATCTTCGAGGATGGGGGGAGCTGTTTTTT.

Worth noting for this clonotype: An end of the junction does not agree with germline; a read error may underlie this. The CDR3 reads CANSEVTEYNSPLHF. CDR3 nucleotide sequence: TGTGCCAACAGTGAAGTCACAGAGTATAATTCACCCCTCCACTTT. The rearrangement links TRBV6-1 to TRBJ1-6; D ambiguous. Germline V gives CDR1 MNHNS, CDR2 SASEGT. The CDR3 runs to 15 residues.

The J gene is TRBJ2-7, the V gene TRBV4-1, with 7 bases lining up with TRBD1. This CDR3 is 17 amino acids long. Trimming took 0 bases from V and 4 from J; bases not matched to a gene: 12. CDR1 and CDR2 (germline): MGHRA, YSYEKL. In DNA form, the CDR3 reads TGCGCCAGCAGCCAAGATTTGGCGACAGGGCAGCTTTACGAGCAGTACTTC. This codes for CASSQDLATGQLYEQYF.

This sequence joins TRBV7-9 and TRBJ1-3; D not resolved. CDR3 length: 16 amino acids. The V gene's germline CDR1 is SEHNR and CDR2 FQNEAQ (reference sequence). V lost 4 bases to trimming and J lost 0 bases, with 13 bases between them. CDR3 loop: CASSSRTTSSGNTIYF. In DNA, the CDR3 is TGTGCCAGCAGCTCCCGCACGACGAGCTCTGGAAACACCATATATTTT. The full variable domain, completed using reference TRBV7-9 and TRBJ1-3, is DTGVSQNPRHKITKRGQNVTFRCDPISEHNRLYWYRQTLGQGPEFLTYFQNEAQLEKSRLLSDRFSAERPKGSFSTLEIQRTEQGDSAMYLCASSSRTTSSGNTIYFGEGSWLTVV.

This clonotype came up many times. The genes are TRBV10-3 and TRBJ2-7; 11 positions agree with TRBD1. J lost 1 base, V lost 7 bases, and 6 bases had no gene match. This CDR3 has 15 amino acids. Per the germline V gene, CDR1 is ENHRY and CDR2 is SYGVKD. The CDR3 nucleotides are TGTGCCATCACTAAAGGACAGGGGGCTTCCTACGAGCAGTACTTC. Residues: CAITKGQGASYEQYF.

The V gene is TRBV5-1, the J gene TRBJ2-1; D is possibly TRBD2 (5 bases). Germline V gene sequence: CDR1 SGHRS, CDR2 YFSETQ. The CDR3 covers 15 residues. The V end was cut by 0 bases, the J end by 4 bases, with 11 bases between. The CDR3 DNA sequence: TGCGCCAGCAGCTTGGCTGCGCTAGCTTACAATGAGCAGTTCTTC. Its translation is CASSLAALAYNEQFF.

This clonotype appeared many times. The rearrangement joins TRBV2 to TRBJ2-7, with TRBD1 matching 8 bases. The CDR3 runs 14 residues. Germline trimming cut 5 bases from V and 3 bases from J; bases unmatched to any gene: 6. Germline CDR1 and CDR2: SNHLY and FYNNEI. The CDR3 loop is CASSQDRGYYEQYF. DNA of the CDR3: TGTGCCAGCAGTCAAGACAGGGGATACTACGAGCAGTACTTC.

This clonotype was seen repeatedly, ten times or more. This chain links TRBV28 with TRBJ2-1; 9 bases map to TRBD2. With 2 bases clipped from V and 5 bases from J, the junction kept 16 bases outside the gene matches. The CDR3 totals 19 residues. Germline loops: CDR1 MDHEN, CDR2 SYDVKM. CDR3 bases: TGTGCCAGCAGTTTAAGCGGACTAGCGCCCCCGGGAAGGGACAATGAGCAGTTCTTC. This gives the protein CASSLSGLAPPGRDNEQFF. The complete variable domain, with remaining parts taken from reference TRBV28 and TRBJ2-1, reads DVKVTQSSRYLVKRTGEKVFLECVQDMDHENMFWYRQDPGLGLRLIYFSYDVKMKEKGDIPEGYSVSREKKERFSLILESASTNQTSMYLCASSLSGLAPPGRDNEQFFGPGTRLTVL.

This rearrangement joins TRBV6-1 to TRBJ2-7; D remains ambiguous. V shed 4 bases and J shed 1 base, with 14 bases lying between them. CDR3 length equals 15 residues. Germline CDR1 reads MNHNS; CDR2 reads SASEGT. CDR3 region: CASSVISAESYEQYF. The CDR3 DNA follows: TGTGCCAGCAGTGTAATATCGGCAGAGTCCTACGAGCAGTACTTC.

CDR3 nucleotides: TGCAGCGTTGGGCAGGGGGCCACCGGGGAGCTGTTTTTT. Its protein product is CSVGQGATGELFF. This chain uses TRBV29-1 with TRBJ2-2; 8 nucleotides align to TRBD1. In germline, CDR1 is SQVTM, CDR2 ANQGSEA. The V segment lost 4 bases and the J segment 4 bases; nucleotides outside the gene matches: 2. The CDR3 has 13 residues.

The genes are TRBV6-1 and TRBJ2-1; TRBD2 agrees at 11 bases. V lost 2 bases to trimming and J lost 10 bases; unmatched junction nucleotides: 7. Germline V gene lookup returns CDR1 MNHNS and CDR2 SASEGT. This CDR3 has 15 residues. The CDR3 reads CASSESLAGGLEQFF. CDR3 in DNA: TGTGCCAGCAGTGAAAGTCTAGCGGGAGGTTTGGAGCAGTTCTTC.

This clonotype was seen many times. This sequence joins TRBV11-2 and TRBJ2-1; weak D call: TRBD2 (6 bases). V lost 5 bases and J lost 5, with 19 bases in between. The CDR3 totals 16 residues. Per the germline V gene, CDR1 is SGHAT and CDR2 is FQNNGV. The CDR3 nucleotides are TGTGCCAGCAGCCTACCCCCTGGGCGGGATCACAATGAGCAGTTCTTC. Encoded protein: CASSLPPGRDHNEQFF.

A word on this clonotype: Its ends do not fully match the called genes, so a read error is possible. J is TRBJ2-7 and V is TRBV4-2; TRBD1 might be the D (5 bases). The CDR3 is 11 amino acids. Germline values: CDR1 LGHNA, CDR2 YNFKEQ. The CDR3 is CASRGQGEQHF. CDR3 coding DNA: TGTGCCAGCAGAGGGCAGGGCGAGCAGCACTTC.